This T cell receptor (beta chain) was obtained from a study of cytomegalovirus exposure and HLA in healthy donors. Study results and limitations: It was shown in a later analysis that HLA-associated TCR beta chains were more clonally expanded than other, equally common chains.

When sampled, the donors appeared nominally healthy, though they likely had unrecorded immune exposures. Per the germline V gene, CDR1 is SGHRS and CDR2 is YFSETQ. This CDR3 is built from 15 residues. Trimming shortened V by 0 bases and J by 4 bases, and 13 bases separated the two germline ends. The PCR ran on 60 Vbeta and 13 Jbeta primers. Method: immunoSEQ multiplex PCR; TCRdb's copy keeps in-frame clones and lacks some. Of 85,000 to 130,000 clones detected, about three quarters appear once; the ten largest clones hold around 5%. With regard to this clone: Antigen specificity is unknown.

Sequencing was done on a sample of PBMCs. The source is a woman aged 18-30 years in good health and CMV-seropositive. The chain recombines TRBV5-1 with TRBJ1-1, with D possibly matching TRBD1 (6 bases). The CDR3 protein is CASSLGARGSTEAFF. In DNA form, the CDR3 reads TGCGCCAGCAGCTTGGGTGCCAGGGGAAGCACTGAAGCTTTCTTT.